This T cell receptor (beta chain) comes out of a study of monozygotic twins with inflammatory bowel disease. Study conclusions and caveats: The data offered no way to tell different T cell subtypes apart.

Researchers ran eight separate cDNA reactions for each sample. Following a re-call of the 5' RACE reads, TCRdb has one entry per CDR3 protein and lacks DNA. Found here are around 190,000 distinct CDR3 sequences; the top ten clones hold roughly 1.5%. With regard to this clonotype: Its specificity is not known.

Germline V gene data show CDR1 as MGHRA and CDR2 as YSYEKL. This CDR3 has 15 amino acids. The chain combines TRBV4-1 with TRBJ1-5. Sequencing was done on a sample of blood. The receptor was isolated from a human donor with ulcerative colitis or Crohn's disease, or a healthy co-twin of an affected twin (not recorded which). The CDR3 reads CASSQESDSNQPQHF.